In this sample, the clone carrying this TCR beta chain turned up once. With 60 Vbeta and 13 Jbeta primers, the PCR was carried out. Profiled with immunoSEQ multiplex PCR; TCRdb holds only in-frame clones, not every one. Of some 120,000 clones in the sample, about 80% are singletons; the top ten hold 1%. The data stem from a study of cytomegalovirus exposure and HLA in healthy donors. Germline values: CDR1 SGHRS, CDR2 YFSETQ. The CDR3 runs 19 residues. The V end was cut by 0 bases, the J end by 3 bases, with 23 bases between. Sequencing used PBMCs. The receptor was isolated from a man aged 40-49 years in good health and CMV-seronegative. The V call is TRBV5-1, the J call TRBJ2-3; D gene uncertain. CDR3 nucleotide sequence: TGCGCCAGCAGCTTGGGTATTTTGAGTCAGCCCAAAGCGACAGATACGCAGTATTTT. The encoded protein is CASSLGILSQPKATDTQYF.